The entry that follows covers one T cell receptor beta chain sequence. Its antigen is unidentified. This CDR3 region has 13 residues. Germline V gene lookup returns CDR1 SEHNR and CDR2 FQNEAQ (reference sequence). Trimming took off 3 bases at V and 4 bases at J, with 9 bases between the two ends. The source of the sample is a study of T cell responses to AZD1222 COVID-19 vaccine. Study-wide results and caveats: Possibly, clonal diversity was underestimated; donors were largely white British and included more females. Spike-specific TCR repertoires showed rising breadth and depth after two AZD1222 doses.

Libraries were prepared by immunoSEQ multiplex PCR; TCRdb keeps only in-frame clonotypes and omits some of them. The sample has 150,000 to 160,000 clones; 90% are singletons. This specimen was peripheral blood, taken on day 0 of AZD1222 vaccination. This sequence was found in an adult in good health. The chain recombines TRBV7-9 with TRBJ1-1; D unresolved. The CDR3 here is CASSLQDITEAFF. The DNA of the CDR3 is TGTGCCAGCAGCTTGCAGGATATCACTGAAGCTTTCTTT.